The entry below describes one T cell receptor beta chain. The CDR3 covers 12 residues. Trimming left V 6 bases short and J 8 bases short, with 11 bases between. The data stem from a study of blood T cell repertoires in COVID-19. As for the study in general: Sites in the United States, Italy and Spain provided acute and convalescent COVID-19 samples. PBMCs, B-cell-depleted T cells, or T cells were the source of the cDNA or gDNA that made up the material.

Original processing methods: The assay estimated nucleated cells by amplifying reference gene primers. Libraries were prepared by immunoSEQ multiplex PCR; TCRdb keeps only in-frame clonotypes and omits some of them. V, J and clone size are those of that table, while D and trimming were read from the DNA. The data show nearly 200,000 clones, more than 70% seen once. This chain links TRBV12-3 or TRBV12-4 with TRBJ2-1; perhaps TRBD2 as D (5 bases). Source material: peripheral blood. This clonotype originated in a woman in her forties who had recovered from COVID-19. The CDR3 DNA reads TGTGCCAGCAGGCCTACTAGTGATGAGCAGTTCTTC. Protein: CASRPTSDEQFF.